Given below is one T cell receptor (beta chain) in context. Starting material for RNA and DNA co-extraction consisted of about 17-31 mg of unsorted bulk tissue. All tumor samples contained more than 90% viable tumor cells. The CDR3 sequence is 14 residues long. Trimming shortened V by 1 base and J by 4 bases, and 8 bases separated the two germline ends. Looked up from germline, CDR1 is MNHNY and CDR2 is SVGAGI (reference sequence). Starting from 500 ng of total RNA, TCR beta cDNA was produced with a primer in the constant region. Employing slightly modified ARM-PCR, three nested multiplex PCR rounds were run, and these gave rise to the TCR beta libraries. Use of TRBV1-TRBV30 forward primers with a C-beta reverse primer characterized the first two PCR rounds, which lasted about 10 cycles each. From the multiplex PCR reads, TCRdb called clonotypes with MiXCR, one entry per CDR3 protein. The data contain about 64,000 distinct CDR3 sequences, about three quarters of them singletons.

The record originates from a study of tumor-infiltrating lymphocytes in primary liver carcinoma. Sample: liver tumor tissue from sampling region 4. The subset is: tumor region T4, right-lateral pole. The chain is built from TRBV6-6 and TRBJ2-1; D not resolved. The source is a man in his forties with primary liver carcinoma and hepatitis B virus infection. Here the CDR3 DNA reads TGTGCCAGCAGTTACTTCCTGGGTTACAATGAGCAGTTCTTC. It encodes CASSYFLGYNEQFF.